The T cell receptor beta chain described here comes from a study of T-cell memory formation after mild COVID-19. The CDR3 has 16 residues. Germline-derived CDR1 and CDR2 are SGHRS and YFSETQ. After removal of 3 bases from V and 8 bases from J, the junction contained 11 bases not matched to a gene. TCRdb passed the 5' RACE reads through MiXCR, listing each CDR3 protein once. This table holds around 320,000 distinct CDR3 sequences, around 28% found once. This chain uses TRBV5-1 with TRBJ2-3; TRBD2 matches at 11 bases. The sequenced sample was PBMCs or a T cell subset sorted from them (not recorded which). This sequence originates from an adult woman who had mild COVID-19 (a few samples of this study predate the infection). Cell type and time point are not known. Written as DNA, the CDR3 is TGCGCCAGCAGCTCGGGACTAGCGGTTGGTGAGGGTACGCAGTATTTT. It translates to CASSSGLAVGEGTQYF.